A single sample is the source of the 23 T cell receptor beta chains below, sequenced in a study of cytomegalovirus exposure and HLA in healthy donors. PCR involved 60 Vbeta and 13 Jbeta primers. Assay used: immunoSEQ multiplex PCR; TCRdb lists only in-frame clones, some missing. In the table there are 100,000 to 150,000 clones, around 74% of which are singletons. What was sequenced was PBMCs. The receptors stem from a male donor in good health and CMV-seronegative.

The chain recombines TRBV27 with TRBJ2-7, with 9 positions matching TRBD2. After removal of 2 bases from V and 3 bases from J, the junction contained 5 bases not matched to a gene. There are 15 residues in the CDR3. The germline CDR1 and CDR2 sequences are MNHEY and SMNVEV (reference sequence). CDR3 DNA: TGTGCCAGCAGTTTAATCAGCGGGGGGAACTACGAGCAGTACTTC. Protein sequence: CASSLISGGNYEQYF.

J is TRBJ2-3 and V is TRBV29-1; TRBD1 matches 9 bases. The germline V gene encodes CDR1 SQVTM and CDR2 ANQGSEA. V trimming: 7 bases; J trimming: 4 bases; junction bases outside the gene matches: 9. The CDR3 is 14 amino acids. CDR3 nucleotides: TGCAGCGCTTTGACAGGGGGATTGGCAGATACGCAGTATTTT. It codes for CSALTGGLADTQYF.

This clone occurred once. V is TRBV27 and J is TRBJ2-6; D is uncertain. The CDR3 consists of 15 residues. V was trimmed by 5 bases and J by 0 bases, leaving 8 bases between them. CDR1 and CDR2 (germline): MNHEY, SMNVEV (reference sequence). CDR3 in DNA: TGTGCCAGCAGTGGGTGGAGCTCTGGGGCCAACGTCCTGACTTTC. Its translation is CASSGWSSGANVLTF.

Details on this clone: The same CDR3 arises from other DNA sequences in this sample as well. The CDR3 nucleotides are TGTGCCAGCAGCTTAGCGGGGAGCTACAATGAGCAGTTCTTC. This translates into CASSLAGSYNEQFF. This chain joins TRBV7-9 and TRBJ2-1, with D perhaps TRBD2 (5 bases). The CDR3 runs to 14 residues. Germline V gene data show CDR1 as SEHNR and CDR2 as FQNEAQ (reference sequence). The ends were cut back, 0 bases at V and 3 bases at J, with 6 bases in the middle.

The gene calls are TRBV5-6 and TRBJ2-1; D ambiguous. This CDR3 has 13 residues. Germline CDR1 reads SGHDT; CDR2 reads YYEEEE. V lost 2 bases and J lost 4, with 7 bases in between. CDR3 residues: CASSLLPYNEQFF. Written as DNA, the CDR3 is TGTGCCAGCAGCTTACTACCGTACAATGAGCAGTTCTTC. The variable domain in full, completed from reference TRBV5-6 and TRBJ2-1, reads DAGVTQSPTHLIKTRGQQVTLRCSPKSGHDTVSWYQQALGQGPQFIFQYYEEEERQRGNFPDRFSGHQFPNYSSELNVNALLLGDSALYLCASSLLPYNEQFFGPGTRLTVL.

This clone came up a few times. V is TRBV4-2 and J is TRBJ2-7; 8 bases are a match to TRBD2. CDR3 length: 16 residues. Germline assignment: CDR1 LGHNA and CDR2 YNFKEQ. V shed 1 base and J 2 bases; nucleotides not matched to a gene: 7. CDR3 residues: CASSQGSGGITYEQYF. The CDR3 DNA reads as TGTGCCAGCAGCCAAGGAAGCGGGGGCATCACCTACGAGCAGTACTTC.

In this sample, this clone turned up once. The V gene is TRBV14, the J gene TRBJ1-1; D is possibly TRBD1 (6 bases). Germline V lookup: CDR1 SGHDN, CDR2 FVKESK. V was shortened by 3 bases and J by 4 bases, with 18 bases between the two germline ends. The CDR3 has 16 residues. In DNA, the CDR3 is TGTGCCAGCAGCCAGGCCCACAGGGCGAGTAGCACTGAAGCTTTCTTT. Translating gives CASSQAHRASSTEAFF.

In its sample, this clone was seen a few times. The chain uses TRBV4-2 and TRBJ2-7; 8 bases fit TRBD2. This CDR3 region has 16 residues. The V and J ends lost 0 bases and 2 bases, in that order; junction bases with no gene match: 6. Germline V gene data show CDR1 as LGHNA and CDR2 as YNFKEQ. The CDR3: CASSQDTSGSPYEQYF. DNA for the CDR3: TGTGCCAGCAGCCAAGATACGAGCGGGAGTCCCTACGAGCAGTACTTC.

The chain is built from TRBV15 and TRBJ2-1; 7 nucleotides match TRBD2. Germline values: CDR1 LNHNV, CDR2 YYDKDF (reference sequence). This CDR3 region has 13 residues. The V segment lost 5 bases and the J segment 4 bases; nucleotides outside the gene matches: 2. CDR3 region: CATSWGLYNEQFF. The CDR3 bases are TGTGCCACCAGCTGGGGACTATACAATGAGCAGTTCTTC.

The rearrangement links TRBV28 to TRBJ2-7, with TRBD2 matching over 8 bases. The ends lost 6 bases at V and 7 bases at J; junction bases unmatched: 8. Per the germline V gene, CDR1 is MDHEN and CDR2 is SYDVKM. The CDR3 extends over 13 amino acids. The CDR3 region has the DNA TGTGCCAGCAGCCTCACAGGGACTAGGGAGCAGTACTTC. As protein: CASSLTGTREQYF. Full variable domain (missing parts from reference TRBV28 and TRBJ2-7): DVKVTQSSRYLVKRTGEKVFLECVQDMDHENMFWYRQDPGLGLRLIYFSYDVKMKEKGDIPEGYSVSREKKERFSLILESASTNQTSMYLCASSLTGTREQYFGPGTRLTVT.

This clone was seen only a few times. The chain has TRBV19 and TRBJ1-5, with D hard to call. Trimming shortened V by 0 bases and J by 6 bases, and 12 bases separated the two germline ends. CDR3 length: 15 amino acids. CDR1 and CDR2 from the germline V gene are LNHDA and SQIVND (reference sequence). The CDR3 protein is CASSIDWREAQPQHF. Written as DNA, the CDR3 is TGTGCCAGTAGTATAGATTGGAGGGAGGCTCAGCCCCAGCATTTT. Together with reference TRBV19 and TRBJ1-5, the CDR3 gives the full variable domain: DGGITQSPKYLFRKEGQNVTLSCEQNLNHDAMYWYRQDPGQGLRLIYYSQIVNDFQKGDIAEGYSVSREKKESFPLTVTSAQKNPTAFYLCASSIDWREAQPQHFGDGTRLSIL.

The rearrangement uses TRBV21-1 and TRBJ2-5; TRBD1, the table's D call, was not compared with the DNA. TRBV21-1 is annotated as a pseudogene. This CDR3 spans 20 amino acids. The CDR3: CASSRKPGQGQGNLEETQYF. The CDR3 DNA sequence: TGTGCCAGCAGCAGAAAGCCCGGGCAGGGGCAGGGCAACCTGGAAGAGACCCAGTACTTC.

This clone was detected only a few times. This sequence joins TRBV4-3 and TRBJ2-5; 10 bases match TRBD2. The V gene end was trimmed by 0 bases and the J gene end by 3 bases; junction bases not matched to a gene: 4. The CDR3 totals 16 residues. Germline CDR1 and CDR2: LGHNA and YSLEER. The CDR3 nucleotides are TGCGCCAGCAGCCAAGACTGGCTAGCGGGAGAAGAGACCCAGTACTTC. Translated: CASSQDWLAGEETQYF.

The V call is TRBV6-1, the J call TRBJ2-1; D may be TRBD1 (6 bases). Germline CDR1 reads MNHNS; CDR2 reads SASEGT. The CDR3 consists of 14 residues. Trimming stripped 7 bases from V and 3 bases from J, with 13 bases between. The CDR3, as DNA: TGTGCCAGCATGACCAAACAGGGCTACAATGAGCAGTTCTTC. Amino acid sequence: CASMTKQGYNEQFF.

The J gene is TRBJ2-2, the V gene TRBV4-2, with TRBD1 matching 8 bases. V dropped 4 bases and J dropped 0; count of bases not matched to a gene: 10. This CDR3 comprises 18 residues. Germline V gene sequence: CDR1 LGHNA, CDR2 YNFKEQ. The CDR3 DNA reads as TGTGCCAGCAGCCGTGACCTCGGGACAGGTCCGAACACCGGGGAGCTGTTTTTT. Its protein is CASSRDLGTGPNTGELFF.

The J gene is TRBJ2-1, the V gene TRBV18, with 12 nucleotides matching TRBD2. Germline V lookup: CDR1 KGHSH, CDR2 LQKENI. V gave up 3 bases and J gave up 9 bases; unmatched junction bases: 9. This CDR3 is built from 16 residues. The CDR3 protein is CASSPGTSGRRGEQFF. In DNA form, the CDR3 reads TGTGCCAGCTCACCGGGAACTAGCGGGAGGAGAGGTGAGCAGTTCTTC.

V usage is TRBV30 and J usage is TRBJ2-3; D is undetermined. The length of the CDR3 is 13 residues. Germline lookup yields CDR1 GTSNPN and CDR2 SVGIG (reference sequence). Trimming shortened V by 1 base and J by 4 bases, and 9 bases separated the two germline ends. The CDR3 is CAWSGLLPDTQYF. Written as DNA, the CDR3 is TGTGCCTGGAGTGGGCTCCTCCCAGATACGCAGTATTTT.

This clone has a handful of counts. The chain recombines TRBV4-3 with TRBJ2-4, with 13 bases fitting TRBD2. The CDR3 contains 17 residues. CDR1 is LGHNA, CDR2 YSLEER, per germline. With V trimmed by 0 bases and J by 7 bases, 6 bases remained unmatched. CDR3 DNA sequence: TGCGCCAGCAGCCAAGATCGCGGGACTAGCGGGGACAACATTCAGTACTTC. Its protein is CASSQDRGTSGDNIQYF.

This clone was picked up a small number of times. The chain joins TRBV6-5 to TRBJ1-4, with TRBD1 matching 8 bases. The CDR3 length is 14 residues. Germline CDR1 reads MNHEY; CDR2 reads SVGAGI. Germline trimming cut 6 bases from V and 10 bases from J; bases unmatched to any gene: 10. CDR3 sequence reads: CASREDRVKGKLFF. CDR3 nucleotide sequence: TGTGCCAGCAGGGAGGACAGGGTAAAGGGAAAACTGTTTTTT.

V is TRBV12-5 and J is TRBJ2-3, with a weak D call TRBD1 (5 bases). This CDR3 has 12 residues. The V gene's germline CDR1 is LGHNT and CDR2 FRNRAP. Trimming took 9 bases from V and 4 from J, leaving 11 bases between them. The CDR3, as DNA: TGTGCTAGCCAGCTGGGGCCAGATACGCAGTATTTT. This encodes CASQLGPDTQYF.

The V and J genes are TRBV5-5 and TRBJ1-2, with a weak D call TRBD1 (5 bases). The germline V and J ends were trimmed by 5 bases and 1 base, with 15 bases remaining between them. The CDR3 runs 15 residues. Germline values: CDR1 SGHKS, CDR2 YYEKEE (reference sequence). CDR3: CASSDSRFLNYGYTF. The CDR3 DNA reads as TGTGCCAGCAGTGACAGCAGATTCCTTAACTATGGCTACACCTTC. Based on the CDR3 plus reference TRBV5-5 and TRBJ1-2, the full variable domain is DAGVTQSPTHLIKTRGQQVTLRCSPISGHKSVSWYQQVLGQGPQFIFQYYEKEERGRGNFPDRFSARQFPNYSSELNVNALLLGDSALYLCASSDSRFLNYGYTFGSGTRLTVV.

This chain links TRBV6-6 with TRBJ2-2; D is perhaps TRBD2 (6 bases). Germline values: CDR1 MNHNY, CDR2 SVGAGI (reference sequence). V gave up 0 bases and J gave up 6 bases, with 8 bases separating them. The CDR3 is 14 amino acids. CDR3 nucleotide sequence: TGTGCCAGCAGTTACTCGGAGGGGTCCGGGGAGCTGTTTTTT. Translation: CASSYSEGSGELFF.

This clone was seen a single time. CDR3 loop: CSATGMTEAFF. CDR3 bases: TGCAGTGCTACAGGGATGACTGAAGCTTTCTTT. The chain links TRBV20-1 to TRBJ1-1; TRBD1 might be the D (5 bases). The CDR3 runs 11 residues. Germline V gene sequence: CDR1 DFQATT, CDR2 SNEGSKA (reference sequence). V lost 4 bases, J lost 5 bases, and 8 bases lay in between.